The clone carrying this TCR beta chain was detected a few times. As yet, its antigen is unknown. This CDR3 comprises 14 residues. Looked up from germline, CDR1 is KGHSH and CDR2 is LQKENI. V was cut by 0 bases and J by 6 bases, with 12 bases left in between. These data originate in a study of T cell repertoires in cytomegalovirus infection. Study-level background: Public TCR beta signatures indicated both CMV infection and matching HLA type.

General observations from the study: Summed public TCR beta family frequency identified CMV carriers bearing the relevant HLA.

From the reads, TCRdb called clonotypes with MiXCR, one entry per CDR3 protein. The sample has 70,000 or so distinct CDR3 sequences; 28% are singletons. The chain has TRBV18 and TRBJ2-7; no clear D gene. The specimen was CD8+ T cells from cultured PBMCs, collected from culture after CMV antigen stimulation. The TCR sequence derives from a human donor in good health (CMV status not recorded). Some clones in this sample may be carry-over from other donors' samples. This CDR3 is CASSPPSRLGEQYF. The CDR3 nucleotides are TGTGCCAGCTCACCACCCTCACGCCTCGGCGAGCAGTACTTC.